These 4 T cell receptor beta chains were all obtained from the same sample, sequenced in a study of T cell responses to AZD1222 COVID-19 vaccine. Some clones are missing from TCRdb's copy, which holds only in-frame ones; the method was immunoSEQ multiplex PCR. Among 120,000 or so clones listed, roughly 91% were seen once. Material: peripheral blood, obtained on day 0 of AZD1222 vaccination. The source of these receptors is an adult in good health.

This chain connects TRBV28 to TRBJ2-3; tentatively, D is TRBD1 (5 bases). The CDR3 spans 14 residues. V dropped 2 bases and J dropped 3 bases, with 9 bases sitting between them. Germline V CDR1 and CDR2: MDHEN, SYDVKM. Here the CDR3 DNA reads TGTGCCAGCAGTTTAGACAGCACAACAGATACGCAGTATTTT. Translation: CASSLDSTTDTQYF.

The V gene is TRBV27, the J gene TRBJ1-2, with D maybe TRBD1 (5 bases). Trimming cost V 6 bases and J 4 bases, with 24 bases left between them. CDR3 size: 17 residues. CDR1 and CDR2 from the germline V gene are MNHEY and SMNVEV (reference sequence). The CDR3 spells CASRTSGQQVGFYGYTF. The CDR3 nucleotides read TGTGCCAGCAGGACCTCCGGACAACAAGTCGGGTTCTATGGCTACACCTTC.

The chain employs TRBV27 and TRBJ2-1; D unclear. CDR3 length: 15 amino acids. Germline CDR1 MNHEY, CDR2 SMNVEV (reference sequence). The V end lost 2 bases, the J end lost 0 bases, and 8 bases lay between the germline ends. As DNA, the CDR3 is TGTGCCAGCAGTTTACCAGGAAGCTCCTACAATGAGCAGTTCTTC. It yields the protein CASSLPGSSYNEQFF.

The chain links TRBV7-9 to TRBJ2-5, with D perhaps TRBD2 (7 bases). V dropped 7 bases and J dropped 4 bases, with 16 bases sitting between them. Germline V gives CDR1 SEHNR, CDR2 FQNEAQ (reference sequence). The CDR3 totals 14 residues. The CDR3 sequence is CASTPGGGGETQYF. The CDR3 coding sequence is TGTGCCAGCACCCCCGGAGGGGGGGGAGAGACCCAGTACTTC.